The 23 T cell receptor beta chains in this list originate from one sample, sequenced in a study of cytomegalovirus exposure and HLA in healthy donors (dated by TCRdb to about 2017). The library was generated by the immunoSEQ multiplex PCR assay. A mixture of 60 forward primers for TCR Vbeta segments and 13 reverse primers for TCR Jbeta segments was used in the multiplex PCR. TCRdb stores this immuneACCESS table with in-frame sequences only. Part of the clones is absent; in the studies checked, under half of the shortfall reflects unresolved V genes, and no reason is known for the rest. This sample has around 140,000 clones in its table, and approximately 78% of those were observed once. In total, the top ten clones hold around 7.8% of the sample. Sequencing was carried out using PBMCs. The receptor set was obtained from a woman aged 45-59 years in good health and CMV-seropositive.

The gene calls are TRBV2 and TRBJ1-3; D unresolved. Trimming removed 4 bases at V and 1 base at J, with 5 bases between. This CDR3 comprises 13 residues. Per the germline V gene, CDR1 is SNHLY and CDR2 is FYNNEI. The CDR3 DNA is TGTGCCAGCAGTGCCGAGTCTGGAAACACCATATATTTT. Amino acid sequence: CASSAESGNTIYF.

The CDR3 loop is CASGFSRLYGYTF. The DNA for the CDR3 is TGTGCTAGTGGTTTCTCGAGGCTGTATGGCTACACCTTC. The genes are TRBV12-5 and TRBJ1-2, with D hard to call. V lost 3 bases and J 5 bases, leaving 10 bases between the germline ends. Germline CDR1 is LGHNT and CDR2 is FRNRAP. The CDR3 loop spans 13 amino acids.

The chain carries TRBV12-5 and TRBJ2-5; tentative D call: TRBD1 (6 bases). Gene TRBJ2-7 matches the end of the DNA better, so the J call may be wrong. Germline values: CDR1 LGHNT, CDR2 FRNRAP. The CDR3 extends over 12 amino acids. Here the CDR3 DNA reads TGTGCTAGTGGAGCAGGGGCCTACGAGCAGTACTTC. Encoded protein: CASGAGAYEQYF.

The chain employs TRBV19 and TRBJ2-3, with 9 bases matching TRBD2. V gave up 5 bases and J gave up 2 bases; unmatched junction bases: 5. CDR3 length: 15 amino acids. CDR1 is LNHDA, CDR2 SQIVND, per germline (reference sequence). For the CDR3, the DNA is TGTGCCAGTAGTCCAGCGGGAGGAGACACAGATACGCAGTATTTT. Translating gives CASSPAGGDTDTQYF. The variable domain in full, with the rest retrieved from reference TRBV19 and TRBJ2-3, is DGGITQSPKYLFRKEGQNVTLSCEQNLNHDAMYWYRQDPGQGLRLIYYSQIVNDFQKGDIAEGYSVSREKKESFPLTVTSAQKNPTAFYLCASSPAGGDTDTQYFGPGTRLTVL.

This chain links TRBV25-1 with TRBJ2-7, with D tentatively TRBD2 (6 bases). Per germline, CDR1 MGHDK and CDR2 SYGVNS. The V end lost 2 bases, the J end lost 3 bases, and 8 bases lay between the germline ends. The CDR3 has 13 amino acids. The CDR3 loop is CASSERGIYEQYF. As DNA, the CDR3 is TGTGCCAGCAGTGAACGGGGGATCTACGAGCAGTACTTC.

V is TRBV7-2 and J is TRBJ2-3; tentative D call: TRBD2 (5 bases). V shed 6 bases and J shed 1 base, with 11 bases lying between them. This CDR3 is 14 amino acids long. The germline gives CDR1 SGHTA, CDR2 FQGNSA. The CDR3 coding sequence is TGTGCCAGCAGGCGAGGGTCCGGCACAGATACGCAGTATTTT. The encoded protein is CASRRGSGTDTQYF. Supplemented by reference TRBV7-2 and TRBJ2-3, the full variable domain reads GAGVSQSPSNKVTEKGKDVELRCDPISGHTALYWYRQSLGQGLEFLIYFQGNSAPDKSGLPSDRFSAERTGGSVSTLTIQRTQQEDSAVYLCASRRGSGTDTQYFGPGTRLTVL.

For the CDR3, the DNA is TGTGCCATCAGTGGGGGGGTAGCGGGAGGCTCGTACAATGAGCAGTTCTTC. Its translation: CAISGGVAGGSYNEQFF. J is TRBJ2-1 and V is TRBV10-3; 10 bases are shared with TRBD2. The CDR3 covers 17 residues. The germline V gene has CDR1 ENHRY and CDR2 SYGVKD. V dropped 4 bases and J dropped 4; count of bases not matched to a gene: 10.

The chain is built from TRBV30 and TRBJ1-5; D not resolved. Germline V gene data show CDR1 as GTSNPN and CDR2 as SVGIG (reference sequence). The CDR3 extends over 13 amino acids. Trimming removed 0 bases at V and 5 bases at J, with 8 bases between. The CDR3 DNA reads TGTGCCTGGAGTGTAAATCGGGATCAGCCCCAGCATTTT. The encoded protein is CAWSVNRDQPQHF.

The V call is TRBV7-2, the J call TRBJ1-3; TRBD1 is a possible D gene (5 bases). Germline V CDR1 and CDR2: SGHTA, FQGNSA. The V and J ends lost 5 bases and 0 bases respectively, with 17 bases between them. This CDR3 has 17 residues. CDR3 DNA: TGTGCCAGCAGCCGACTTCAAGTGACAGTCTCTGGAAACACCATATATTTT. This gives the protein CASSRLQVTVSGNTIYF.

The chain uses TRBV20-1 and TRBJ1-2; D remains ambiguous. Germline V gene data show CDR1 as DFQATT and CDR2 as SNEGSKA (reference sequence). V was clipped by 3 bases and J by 8 bases, with 10 bases between them. CDR3 length: 11 residues. The CDR3 sequence is CSASRGEGYTF. CDR3 nucleotide sequence: TGCAGTGCTAGCAGAGGAGAGGGCTACACCTTC.

The count of this clone is one. CDR3: CASSDGRAAYEQFF. The CDR3 region has the DNA TGTGCCAGCAGTGACGGGAGGGCTGCATATGAGCAGTTCTTC. V and J are TRBV27 and TRBJ2-1, with 8 positions matching TRBD2. Germline CDR1 and CDR2: MNHEY and SMNVEV (reference sequence). The CDR3 length is 14 residues. With 5 bases clipped from V and 8 bases from J, the junction kept 8 bases outside the gene matches.

CDR3 nucleotides: TGCGCCAGCAGCTATGGACTAGCGGGAGGCCCTGAGCAGTTCTTC. Encoded protein: CASSYGLAGGPEQFF. The chain links TRBV5-1 to TRBJ2-1, with 14 nucleotides matching TRBD2. This CDR3 comprises 15 residues. CDR1 and CDR2 (germline): SGHRS, YFSETQ. Trimming cost V 3 bases and J 9 bases; bases outside gene matches: 5. Variable domain in full (rest from reference TRBV5-1 and TRBJ2-1): KAGVTQTPRYLIKTRGQQVTLSCSPISGHRSVSWYQQTPGQGLQFLFEYFSETQRNKGNFPGRFSGRQFSNSRSEMNVSTLELGDSALYLCASSYGLAGGPEQFFGPGTRLTVL.

The J gene is TRBJ2-5, the V gene TRBV19, with 8 bases lining up with TRBD1. The J call may be faulty, since TRBJ2-7 better matches the DNA end. Germline lookup yields CDR1 LNHDA and CDR2 SQIVND (reference sequence). This CDR3 contains 15 residues. The chain's CDR3 is CASSARTGSSYEQYF. In DNA form, the CDR3 reads TGTGCCAGCAGTGCCCGGACAGGGAGCTCCTACGAGCAGTACTTC.

The chain joins TRBV25-1 to TRBJ2-3; D unresolved. The V gene's germline CDR1 is MGHDK and CDR2 SYGVNS. Trimming stripped 3 bases from V and 1 base from J, with 11 bases between. The CDR3 consists of 15 residues. CDR3 DNA sequence: TGTGCCAGCAGTGACCTAGAGATCGGCACAGATACGCAGTATTTT. This translates into CASSDLEIGTDTQYF.

V and J are TRBV14 and TRBJ2-1; TRBD1 matches at 7 bases. V gave up 2 bases and J gave up 2 bases; unmatched junction bases: 6. Per the germline V gene, CDR1 is SGHDN and CDR2 is FVKESK. The CDR3 runs 16 residues. The CDR3, as DNA: TGTGCCAGCAGCCAATTCCCGGACAGGCCCTACAATGAGCAGTTCTTC. Its protein product is CASSQFPDRPYNEQFF.

The rearrangement joins TRBV11-2 to TRBJ2-7; 7 nucleotides agree with TRBD2. The ends lost 3 bases at V and 3 bases at J; junction bases unmatched: 11. Germline assignment: CDR1 SGHAT and CDR2 FQNNGV. The CDR3 covers 16 residues. The CDR3 loop is CASSFGPAGLVYEQYF. CDR3 bases: TGTGCCAGCAGCTTCGGGCCCGCAGGACTAGTCTACGAGCAGTACTTC.

The V call is TRBV28, the J call TRBJ1-1; no clear D. V lost 6 bases and J 1 base, leaving 15 bases between the germline ends. The CDR3 extends over 15 amino acids. Germline assignment: CDR1 MDHEN and CDR2 SYDVKM. As DNA, the CDR3 is TGTGCCAGCAGCCCTCTAATGACTAAGAACACTGAAGCTTTCTTT. Translating gives CASSPLMTKNTEAFF.

CDR3 nucleotides: TGTGCCAGCAGCTTAACGGGGACTAGCGGGGGGGATAAGTTCTTC. Its protein product is CASSLTGTSGGDKFF. V usage is TRBV7-3 and J usage is TRBJ2-1; 16 positions match TRBD2. The CDR3 spans 15 residues. Per the germline V gene, CDR1 is SGHTA and CDR2 is FQGTGA. The ends lost 0 bases at V and 14 bases at J; junction bases unmatched: 4.

The V and J genes are TRBV6-5 and TRBJ1-2; tentative D call: TRBD1 (6 bases). CDR1 and CDR2 (germline): MNHEY, SVGAGI. This CDR3 comprises 15 residues. V lost 7 bases and J lost 10, with 25 bases in between. The DNA for the CDR3 is TGTGCCAGCATTACCAACCCGGACAGAATGCCTTTCTACACCTTC. It codes for CASITNPDRMPFYTF.

This rearrangement joins TRBV7-9 to TRBJ1-2; 12 bases are shared with TRBD1. Trimming at V came to 3 bases and at J to 3 bases, leaving 8 bases not matched to a gene. Germline CDR1 is SEHNR and CDR2 is FQNEAQ (reference sequence). This CDR3 contains 17 residues. The CDR3 protein is CASSFRIGTGGDYGYTF. CDR3 nucleotides: TGTGCCAGCAGCTTCCGGATCGGGACAGGGGGCGACTATGGCTACACCTTC.

A note on this clone: A junction boundary mismatches the germline segment, possibly from a read error. The CDR3 coding sequence is TGTGCCAGCACCGACAGGTTCTCTGGAAGCACCATATATTTT. Protein sequence: CASTDRFSGSTIYF. The chain links TRBV2 to TRBJ1-3; D may be TRBD1 (6 bases). Germline CDR1 and CDR2: SNHLY and FYNNEI. The CDR3 is 14 amino acids.

Here the CDR3 reads CASSPPWASGGYEQYF. CDR3 DNA sequence: TGTGCCAGCAGCCCCCCTTGGGCTAGCGGGGGCTACGAGCAGTACTTC. This sequence joins TRBV13 and TRBJ2-7, with 10 bases identical to TRBD2. Germline-derived CDR1 and CDR2 are PRHDT and FYEKMQ (reference sequence). The CDR3 length is 16 residues. V dropped 5 bases and J dropped 3; count of bases not matched to a gene: 10.

The chain joins TRBV5-6 to TRBJ2-1; D perhaps matches TRBD2 (5 bases). Germline CDR1 SGHDT, CDR2 YYEEEE. The CDR3 runs 14 residues. Trimming left V 4 bases short and J 8 bases short, with 16 bases between. Written as DNA, the CDR3 is TGTGCCAGCAGCGCCCTTCTAGCTTTGGATGAGCAGTTCTTC. Translating gives CASSALLALDEQFF.